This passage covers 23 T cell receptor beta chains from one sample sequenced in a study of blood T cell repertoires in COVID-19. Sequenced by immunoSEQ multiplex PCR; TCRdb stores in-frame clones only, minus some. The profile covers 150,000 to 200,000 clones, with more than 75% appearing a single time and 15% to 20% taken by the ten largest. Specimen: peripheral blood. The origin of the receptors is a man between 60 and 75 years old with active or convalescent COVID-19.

CDR3 residues: CASSLEQGRSGYEQYF. In DNA form, the CDR3 reads TGTGCCAGCAGTTTGGAACAGGGTAGGTCTGGCTACGAGCAGTACTTC. The chain joins TRBV27 to TRBJ2-7; D is perhaps TRBD1 (6 bases). Germline values: CDR1 MNHEY, CDR2 SMNVEV (reference sequence). The CDR3 sequence is 16 residues long. Between the trimmed V and J ends, which lost 3 bases and 3 bases, there was a span of 18 bases.

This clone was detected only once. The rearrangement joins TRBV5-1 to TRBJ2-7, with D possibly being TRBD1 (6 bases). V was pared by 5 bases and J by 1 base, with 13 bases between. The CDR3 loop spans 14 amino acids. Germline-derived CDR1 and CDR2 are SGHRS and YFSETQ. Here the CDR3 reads CASRLGTPSYEQYF. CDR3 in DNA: TGCGCCAGCAGACTGGGGACACCATCCTACGAGCAGTACTTC.

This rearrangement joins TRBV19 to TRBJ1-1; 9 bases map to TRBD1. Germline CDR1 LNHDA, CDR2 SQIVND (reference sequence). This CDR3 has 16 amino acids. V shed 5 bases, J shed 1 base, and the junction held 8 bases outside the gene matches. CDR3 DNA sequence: TGTGCCAGTAGTCCTCTACCGGGACAGGGGAACACTGAAGCTTTCTTT. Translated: CASSPLPGQGNTEAFF.

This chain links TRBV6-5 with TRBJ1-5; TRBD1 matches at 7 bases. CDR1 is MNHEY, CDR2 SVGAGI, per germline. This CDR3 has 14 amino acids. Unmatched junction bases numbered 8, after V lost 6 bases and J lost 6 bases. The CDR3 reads CASSPDRASQPQHF. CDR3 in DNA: TGTGCCAGCAGCCCCGACAGGGCGAGTCAGCCCCAGCATTTT.

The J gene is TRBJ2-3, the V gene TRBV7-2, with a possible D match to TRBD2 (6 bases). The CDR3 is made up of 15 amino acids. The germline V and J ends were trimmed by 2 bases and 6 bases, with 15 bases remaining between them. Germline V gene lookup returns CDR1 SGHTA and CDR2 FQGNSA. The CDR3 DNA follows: TGTGCCAGCAGCTTAATTTTAGGAGGGTCGGATACGCAGTATTTT. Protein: CASSLILGGSDTQYF.

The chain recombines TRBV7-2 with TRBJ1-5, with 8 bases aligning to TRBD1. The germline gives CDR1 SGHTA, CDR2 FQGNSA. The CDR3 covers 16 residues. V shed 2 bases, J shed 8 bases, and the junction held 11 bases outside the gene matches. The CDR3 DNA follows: TGTGCCAGCAGCTTATCGACAGGGGCCACGGTGAAGCCCCAGCATTTT. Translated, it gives CASSLSTGATVKPQHF.

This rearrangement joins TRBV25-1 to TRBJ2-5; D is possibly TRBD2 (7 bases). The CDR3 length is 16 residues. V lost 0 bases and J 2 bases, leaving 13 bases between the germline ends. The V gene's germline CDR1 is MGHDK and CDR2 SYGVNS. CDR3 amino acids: CASSEYRGAVQETQYF. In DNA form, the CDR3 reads TGTGCCAGCAGTGAATATCGGGGGGCAGTACAAGAGACCCAGTACTTC.

In DNA, the CDR3 is TGTGCCAGCAGCGTAGCCCCCCCGCGGGGGGGCGGGGATGAGCAGTTCTTC. This encodes CASSVAPPRGGGDEQFF. This chain joins TRBV9 and TRBJ2-1; 9 bases fit TRBD2. Trimming cost V 0 bases and J 8 bases; bases outside gene matches: 12. The CDR3 consists of 17 residues. The V gene's germline CDR1 is SGDLS and CDR2 YYNGEE.

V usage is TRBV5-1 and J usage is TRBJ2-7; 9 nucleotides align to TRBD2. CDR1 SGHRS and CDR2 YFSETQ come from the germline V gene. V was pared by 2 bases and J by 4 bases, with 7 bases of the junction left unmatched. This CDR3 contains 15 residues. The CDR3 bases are TGCGCCAGCAGCTTAGGTAGCGGGGGACTTTACGAGCAGTACTTC. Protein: CASSLGSGGLYEQYF.

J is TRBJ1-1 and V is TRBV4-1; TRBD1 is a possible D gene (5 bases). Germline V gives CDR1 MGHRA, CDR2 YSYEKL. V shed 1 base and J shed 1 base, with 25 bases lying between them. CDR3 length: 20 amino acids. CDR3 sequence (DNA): TGCGCCAGCAGCCAAGCGGACTTACGGGGGAGCCCCGTCGGGAACACTGAAGCTTTCTTT. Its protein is CASSQADLRGSPVGNTEAFF.

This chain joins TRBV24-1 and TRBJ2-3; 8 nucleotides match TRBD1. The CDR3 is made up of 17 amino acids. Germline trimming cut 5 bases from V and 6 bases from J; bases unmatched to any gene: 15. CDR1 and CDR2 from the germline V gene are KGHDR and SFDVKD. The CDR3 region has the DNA TGTGCCACCAGTGCCTCCGGGACAGGCGTTAGTAGGGATACGCAGTATTTT. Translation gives CATSASGTGVSRDTQYF.

CDR3 nucleotide sequence: TGTGCCAGCAGCCACCCCCCGATTCAAGGGGGTGAGCAGTTCTTC. It is translated as CASSHPPIQGGEQFF. The chain joins TRBV3-1 (or the pseudogene TRBV3-2) to TRBJ2-1; possible D gene TRBD1, 6 bases. Trimming took 3 bases from V and 9 from J, leaving 18 bases between them. The CDR3 covers 15 residues. From germline, CDR1 is LGHDT and CDR2 YNNKEL (reference sequence).

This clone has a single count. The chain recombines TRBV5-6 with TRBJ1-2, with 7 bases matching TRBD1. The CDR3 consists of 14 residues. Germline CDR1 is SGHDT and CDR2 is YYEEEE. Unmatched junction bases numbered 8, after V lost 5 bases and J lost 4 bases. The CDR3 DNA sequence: TGTGCCAGCAGGTCACCCGGGACAGCCTATGGCTACACCTTC. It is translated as CASRSPGTAYGYTF.

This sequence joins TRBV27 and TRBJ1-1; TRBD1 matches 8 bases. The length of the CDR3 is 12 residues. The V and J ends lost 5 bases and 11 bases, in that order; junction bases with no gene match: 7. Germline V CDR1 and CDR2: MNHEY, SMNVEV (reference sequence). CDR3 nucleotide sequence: TGTGCCAGCAGTAACAGGGGGGTTGCTGCTTTCTTT. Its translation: CASSNRGVAAFF.

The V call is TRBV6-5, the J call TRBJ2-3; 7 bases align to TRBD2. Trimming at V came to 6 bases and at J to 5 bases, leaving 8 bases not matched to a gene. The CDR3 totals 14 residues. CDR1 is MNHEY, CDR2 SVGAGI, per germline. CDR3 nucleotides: TGTGCCAGCAGCCCCGGGACTACCAAAGATACGCAGTATTTT. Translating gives CASSPGTTKDTQYF.

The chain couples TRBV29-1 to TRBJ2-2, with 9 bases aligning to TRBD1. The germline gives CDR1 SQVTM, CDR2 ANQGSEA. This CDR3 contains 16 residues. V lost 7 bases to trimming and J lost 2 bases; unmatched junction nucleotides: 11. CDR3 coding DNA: TGCAGCGCCTCCAAGGGACAGGGATTTAACACCGGGGAGCTGTTTTTT. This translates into CSASKGQGFNTGELFF.

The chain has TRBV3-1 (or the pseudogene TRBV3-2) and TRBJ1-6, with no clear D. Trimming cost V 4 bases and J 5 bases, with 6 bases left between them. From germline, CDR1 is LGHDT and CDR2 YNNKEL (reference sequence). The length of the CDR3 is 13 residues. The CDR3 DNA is TGTGCCAGCAGCCGAGTAAATAATTCACCCCTCCACTTT. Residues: CASSRVNNSPLHF.

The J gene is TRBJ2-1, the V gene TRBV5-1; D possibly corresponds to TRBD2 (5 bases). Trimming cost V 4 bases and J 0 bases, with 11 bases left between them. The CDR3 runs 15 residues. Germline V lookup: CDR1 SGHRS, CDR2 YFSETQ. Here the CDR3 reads CASSRSGSSYNEQFF. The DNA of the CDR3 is TGCGCCAGCAGCCGTTCGGGAAGCTCCTACAATGAGCAGTTCTTC.

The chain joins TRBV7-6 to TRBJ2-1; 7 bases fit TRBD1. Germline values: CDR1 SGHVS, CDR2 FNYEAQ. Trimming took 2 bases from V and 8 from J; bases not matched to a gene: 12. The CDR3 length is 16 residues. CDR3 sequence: CASSLYRGHPTYEQFF. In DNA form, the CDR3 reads TGTGCCAGCAGCTTATACAGGGGCCACCCTACCTATGAGCAGTTCTTC.

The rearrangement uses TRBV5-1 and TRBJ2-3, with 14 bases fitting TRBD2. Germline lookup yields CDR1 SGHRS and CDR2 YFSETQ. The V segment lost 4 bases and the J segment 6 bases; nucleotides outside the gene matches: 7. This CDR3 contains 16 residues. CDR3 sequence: CASSVGTSGSGDTQYF. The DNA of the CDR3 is TGCGCCAGCAGCGTTGGGACTAGCGGGAGCGGGGATACGCAGTATTTT.

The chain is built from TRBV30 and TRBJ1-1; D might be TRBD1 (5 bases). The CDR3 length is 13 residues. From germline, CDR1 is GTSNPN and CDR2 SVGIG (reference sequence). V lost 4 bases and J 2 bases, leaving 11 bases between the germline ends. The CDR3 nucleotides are TGTGCCTGGACCGGAAGGGGCAACACTGAAGCTTTCTTT. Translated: CAWTGRGNTEAFF.

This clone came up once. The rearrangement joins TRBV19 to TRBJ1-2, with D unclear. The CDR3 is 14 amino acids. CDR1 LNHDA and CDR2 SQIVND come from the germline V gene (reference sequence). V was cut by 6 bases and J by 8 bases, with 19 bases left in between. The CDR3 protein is CASSHLLSEGGYTF. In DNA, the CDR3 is TGTGCCAGTAGCCATCTTCTCTCGGAGGGAGGCTACACCTTC.

CDR3 nucleotide sequence: TGTGCCAGCAGTGAAATAAGGGGCAGGGGTCTGTACTTC. Translating gives CASSEIRGRGLYF. The chain is built from TRBV6-1 and TRBJ2-4, with D tentatively TRBD1 (6 bases). Germline CDR1 MNHNS, CDR2 SASEGT. V lost 2 bases, J lost 15 bases, and 17 bases lay in between. The length of the CDR3 is 13 residues.